The present T cell receptor beta chain was sequenced within a study of siplizumab effects on memory and regulatory T cells. Study-level results: It seemed that naive T cells were more diverse than memory cells and were major contributors to the alloresponse. Mean Treg-derived proportions of mappable alloreactive CD4+ clones were 68.8% for siplizumab and less than 35% for controls.

Notes on this clone: No antigen is known for it.

Germline V CDR1 and CDR2: MNHNY, SVGAGI (reference sequence). The V gene end was trimmed by 2 bases and the J gene end by 7 bases; junction bases not matched to a gene: 7. This CDR3 has 14 amino acids. Profiling relied on immunoSEQ multiplex PCR, and the TCRdb table lists in-frame clones only, not all of them. The sample contains about 94,000 clones, 94% of which appear only once. This chain connects TRBV6-6 to TRBJ1-1, with 7 bases matching TRBD1. This sequence was found in a human donor in good health. Material: non-Treg CD4+ T cells sorted from blood. Here the CDR3 reads CASSYPGQSNEAFF. For the CDR3, the DNA is TGTGCCAGCAGTTACCCGGGACAGTCGAATGAAGCTTTCTTT.